The 7 T cell receptor beta chains given below trace back to one sample, sequenced in a study of blood T cell repertoires in COVID-19. Profiling relied on immunoSEQ multiplex PCR, and the TCRdb table lists in-frame clones only, not all of them. The data contain some 66,000 clones, roughly 82% of them seen just once; the ten biggest clones take up just over 6.5%. Sequenced material: peripheral blood. The receptors stem from a man in his 60s with acute or convalescent COVID-19.

The chain recombines TRBV5-5 with TRBJ1-6, with D possibly being TRBD1 (5 bases). With 1 base removed from V and 5 bases from J, the gap between germline ends came to 10 bases. Germline V gene lookup returns CDR1 SGHKS and CDR2 YYEKEE (reference sequence). The CDR3 spans 15 residues. CDR3 bases: TGTGCCAGCAGCTTGTCAGGGAACCATAATTCACCCCTCCACTTT. This sequence encodes CASSLSGNHNSPLHF.

This clone was detected a few times. The chain combines TRBV6-5 with TRBJ1-2; possibly TRBD1 for D (6 bases). The CDR3 length is 15 residues. The germline gives CDR1 MNHEY, CDR2 SVGAGI. V was pared by 7 bases and J by 7 bases, with 22 bases between. CDR3 in amino acids: CASMQQAVGGTGYTF. The CDR3 DNA is TGTGCCAGCATGCAACAGGCGGTTGGGGGCACTGGCTACACCTTC.

The V gene is TRBV6-5, the J gene TRBJ1-2, with D perhaps matching TRBD1 (6 bases). Deletions cut 2 bases from V and 6 bases from J, with 10 bases between. Germline V lookup: CDR1 MNHEY, CDR2 SVGAGI. The CDR3 totals 13 residues. CDR3 loop: CASSYTGSHGYTF. CDR3 coding DNA: TGTGCCAGCAGTTACACAGGGAGTCATGGCTACACCTTC.

J is TRBJ1-2 and V is TRBV5-1; D possibly corresponds to TRBD1 (6 bases). V lost 3 bases to trimming and J lost 9 bases, with 18 bases between them. Germline values: CDR1 SGHRS, CDR2 YFSETQ. This CDR3 comprises 14 residues. CDR3 coding DNA: TGCGCCAGCAGCTCCTTGGACAGCCGGGTTAGCTACACCTTC. Protein sequence: CASSSLDSRVSYTF.

The J gene is TRBJ1-1, the V gene TRBV5-4, with TRBD1 as a possible D gene (6 bases). Germline V lookup: CDR1 SGHNT, CDR2 YYREEE (reference sequence). The CDR3 loop spans 14 amino acids. V was clipped by 4 bases and J by 6 bases, with 16 bases between them. CDR3: CASSPGRGIPEAFF. The CDR3 DNA is TGTGCCAGCAGCCCTGGAAGGGGGATCCCTGAAGCTTTCTTT. The full variable domain, rest sourced from reference TRBV5-4 and TRBJ1-1, is ETGVTQSPTHLIKTRGQQVTLRCSSQSGHNTVSWYQQALGQGPQFIFQYYREEENGRGNFPPRFSGLQFPNYSSELNVNALELDDSALYLCASSPGRGIPEAFFGQGTRLTVV.

The chain is built from TRBV6-1 and TRBJ1-1; D is unresolved. This CDR3 contains 13 residues. V was trimmed by 1 base and J by 4 bases, leaving 7 bases between them. Germline V gene lookup returns CDR1 MNHNS and CDR2 SASEGT. CDR3 in amino acids: CASSEVLSTEAFF. The DNA for the CDR3 is TGTGCCAGCAGTGAAGTCCTCAGCACTGAAGCTTTCTTT.

The chain combines TRBV21-1 with TRBJ2-5; the listed D gene, TRBD2, was not tested against the DNA. TRBV21-1 is deemed a pseudogene. The CDR3 loop spans 14 amino acids. In DNA form, the CDR3 reads TGTGCCAGCACCAACCTAGCGGGGTACGAGACCCAGTACTTC. It codes for CASTNLAGYETQYF.